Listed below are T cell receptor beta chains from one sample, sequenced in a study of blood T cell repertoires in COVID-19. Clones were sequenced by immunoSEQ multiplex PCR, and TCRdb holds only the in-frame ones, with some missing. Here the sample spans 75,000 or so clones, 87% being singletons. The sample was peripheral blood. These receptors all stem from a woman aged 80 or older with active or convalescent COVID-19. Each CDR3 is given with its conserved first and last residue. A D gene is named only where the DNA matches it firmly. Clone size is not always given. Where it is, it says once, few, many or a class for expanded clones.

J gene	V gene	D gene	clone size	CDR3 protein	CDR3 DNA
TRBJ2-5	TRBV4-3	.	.	CASSQDPLVVTQYF	TGCGCCAGCAGCCAAGATCCTCTAGTAGTGACCCAGTACTTC
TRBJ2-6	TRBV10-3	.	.	CATGTSPANVLTF	TGTGCCACCGGGACATCACCGGCCAACGTCCTGACTTTC
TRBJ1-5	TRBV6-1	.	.	CASSDNVPAQHF	TGTGCCAGCAGTGATAATGTTCCGGCCCAGCATTTT
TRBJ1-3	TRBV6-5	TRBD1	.	CASSYSGQGNTIYF	TGTGCCAGCAGTTACTCGGGACAGGGAAACACCATATATTTT
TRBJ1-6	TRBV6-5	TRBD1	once	CASSGQGSYNSPLHF	TGTGCCAGCAGCGGACAGGGCTCCTATAATTCACCCCTCCACTTT
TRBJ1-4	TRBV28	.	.	CASRGSMGKLFF	TGTGCCAGCCGGGGGTCGATGGGAAAACTGTTTTTT
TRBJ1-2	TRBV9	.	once	CASFEETRGYTF	TGTGCCAGCTTTGAGGAGACGAGGGGCTACACCTTC
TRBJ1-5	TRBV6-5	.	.	CASTPGGPRNQPQHF	TGTGCCAGCACCCCTGGGGGCCCTCGCAATCAGCCCCAGCATTTT
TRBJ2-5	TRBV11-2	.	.	CASTILEGRPQETQYF	TGTGCCAGCACCATATTGGAGGGGCGGCCCCAAGAGACCCAGTACTTC
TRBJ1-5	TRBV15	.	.	CATSRDRNQPQHF	TGTGCCACCAGCAGAGATCGGAATCAGCCCCAGCATTTT
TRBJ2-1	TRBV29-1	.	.	CSALSMAKDEQFF	TGCAGCGCCCTTTCCATGGCCAAAGATGAGCAGTTCTTC
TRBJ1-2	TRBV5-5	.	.	CASSTQQGNYGYTF	TGTGCCAGCAGCACCCAACAGGGAAACTATGGCTACACCTTC
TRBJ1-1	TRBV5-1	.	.	CASSHDRASGTEAFF	TGCGCCAGCAGCCACGACCGGGCCTCGGGAACTGAAGCTTTCTTT
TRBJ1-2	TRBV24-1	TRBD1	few	CATSDRQGTGRGYTF	TGTGCCACCAGTGATCGACAGGGTACGGGACGAGGCTACACCTTC
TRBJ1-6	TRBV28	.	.	CASSWAGGNNSPLHF	TGTGCCAGCAGTTGGGCGGGCGGCAATAATTCACCCCTCCACTTT
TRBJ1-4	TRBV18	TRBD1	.	CASSPQQGQRNEKLFF	TGTGCCAGCTCACCACAACAGGGACAGCGTAATGAAAAACTGTTTTTT
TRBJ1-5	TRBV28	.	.	CAIRGPNQPQHF	TGTGCCATCCGGGGTCCCAATCAGCCCCAGCATTTT
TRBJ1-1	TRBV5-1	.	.	CASSLGRNEAFF	TGCGCCAGCAGCTTGGGCAGGAATGAAGCTTTCTTT
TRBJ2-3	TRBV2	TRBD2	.	CASSGTSGRGDTQYF	TGTGCCAGCAGCGGGACTAGCGGGAGGGGAGATACGCAGTATTTT
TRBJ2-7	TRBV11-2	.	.	CASSPPGGPTYEQYF	TGTGCCAGCAGCCCTCCCGGGGGGCCCACCTACGAGCAGTACTTC
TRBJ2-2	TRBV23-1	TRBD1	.	CASRAFRGPPGELFF	TGCGCCAGCCGCGCGTTCAGGGGGCCACCCGGGGAGCTGTTTTTT
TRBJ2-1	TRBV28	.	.	CASIYYNEQFF	TGTGCCAGCATTTACTACAATGAGCAGTTCTTC
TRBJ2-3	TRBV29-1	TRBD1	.	CSVEGQDRGPDTQYF	TGCAGCGTTGAAGGGCAGGACAGGGGGCCAGATACGCAGTATTTT
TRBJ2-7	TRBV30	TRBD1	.	CAWSVLTGVFNEQYF	TGTGCCTGGAGTGTACTGACAGGGGTCTTTAACGAGCAGTACTTC
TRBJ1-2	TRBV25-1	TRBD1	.	CASRHSPRGRGHGYTF	TGTGCCAGCAGGCACTCCCCGAGGGGGCGAGGGCATGGCTACACCTTC
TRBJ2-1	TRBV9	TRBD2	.	CASSVERGVIGRDEQFF	TGTGCCAGCAGCGTAGAGCGGGGGGTGATCGGGAGGGATGAGCAGTTCTTC
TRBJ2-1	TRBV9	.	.	CASSGARYNEQFF	TGTGCCAGCAGCGGGGCTCGGTACAATGAGCAGTTCTTC
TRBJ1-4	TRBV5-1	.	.	CASSLDSRATNEKLFF	TGCGCCAGCAGCCTGGACAGCCGTGCAACTAATGAAAAACTGTTTTTT
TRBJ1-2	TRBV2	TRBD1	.	CASRGTGGFGGYTF	TGTGCCAGCAGGGGAACAGGGGGCTTTGGGGGCTACACCTTC
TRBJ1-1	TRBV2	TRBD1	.	CASSRDRLHGTEAFF	TGTGCCAGCTCCCGGGACAGACTTCATGGAACTGAAGCTTTCTTT
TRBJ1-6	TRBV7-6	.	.	CASSPRVGTPLHF	TGTGCCAGCAGCCCCAGGGTGGGGACACCCCTCCACTTT
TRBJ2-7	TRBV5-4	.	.	CASSSRRGLAYEQYF	TGTGCCAGCAGCTCCCGGCGGGGACTGGCCTACGAGCAGTACTTC
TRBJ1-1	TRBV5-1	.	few	CASSFQGSLNTEAFF	TGCGCCAGCAGCTTCCAGGGCTCCTTAAACACTGAAGCTTTCTTT
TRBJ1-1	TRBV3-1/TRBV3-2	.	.	CASRGGHSNTEAFF	TGTGCCAGCAGGGGGGGGCACTCGAACACTGAAGCTTTCTTT
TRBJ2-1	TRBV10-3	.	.	CATRGHEANEQFF	TGTGCCACCAGGGGACACGAGGCCAATGAGCAGTTCTTC
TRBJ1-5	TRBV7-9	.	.	CASSFSFRPQHF	TGTGCCAGCAGCTTTTCGTTTCGGCCCCAGCATTTT
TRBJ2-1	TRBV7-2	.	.	CASSVAAGFDEQFF	TGTGCCAGCAGTGTTGCGGCGGGGTTCGATGAGCAGTTCTTC
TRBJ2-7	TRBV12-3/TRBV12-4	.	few	CASSQGYEQYF	TGTGCCAGCAGTCAGGGCTACGAGCAGTACTTC
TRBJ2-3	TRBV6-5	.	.	CASSYSGREDPGTQYF	TGTGCCAGCAGTTACTCGGGCAGGGAGGATCCCGGTACGCAGTATTTT
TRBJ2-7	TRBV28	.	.	CASSPSRGGAYEQYF	TGTGCCAGCAGTCCATCGAGGGGGGGAGCCTACGAGCAGTACTTC
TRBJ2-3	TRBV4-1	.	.	CASSQAVSGLTDTQYF	TGCGCCAGCAGCCAAGCGGTGAGCGGGCTCACAGATACGCAGTATTTT
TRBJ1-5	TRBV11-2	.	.	CASSLLGRDQPQHF	TGTGCCAGCAGCTTACTAGGGAGAGATCAGCCCCAGCATTTT
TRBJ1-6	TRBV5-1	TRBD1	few	CASSLSGQGDNSPLHF	TGCGCCAGCAGCCTATCTGGACAGGGGGATAATTCACCCCTCCACTTT
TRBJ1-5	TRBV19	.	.	CASSPGTKSNQPQHF	TGTGCCAGTAGTCCAGGGACAAAAAGCAATCAGCCCCAGCATTTT
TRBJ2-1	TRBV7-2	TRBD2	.	CASSFRLAGSNEQFF	TGTGCCAGCAGCTTTCGACTAGCGGGGAGCAATGAGCAGTTCTTC
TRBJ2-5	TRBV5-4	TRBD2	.	CASSLVPRGGRETQYF	TGTGCCAGCAGCTTGGTACCGCGGGGGGGCCGGGAGACCCAGTACTTC
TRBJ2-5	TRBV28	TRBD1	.	CASRSGTGVRAQYF	TGTGCCAGCAGATCGGGAACAGGGGTACGGGCCCAGTACTTC
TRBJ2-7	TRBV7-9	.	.	CASSPITRNEQYF	TGTGCCAGCAGCCCAATAACTAGAAACGAGCAGTACTTC
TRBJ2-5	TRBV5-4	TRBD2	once	CASSLAVSGGQETQYF	TGTGCCAGCAGCTTGGCGGTTAGCGGGGGACAAGAGACCCAGTACTTC
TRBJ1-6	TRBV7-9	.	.	CASSDRSSYNSPLHF	TGTGCCAGCAGCGACAGGAGCTCCTATAATTCACCCCTCCACTTT
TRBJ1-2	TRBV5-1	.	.	CASSLDPNKGYTF	TGCGCCAGCAGCTTGGATCCAAACAAGGGCTACACCTTC
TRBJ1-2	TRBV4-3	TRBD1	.	CASSPAGTGRIGYGYTF	TGCGCCAGCAGCCCCGCCGGGACAGGTCGGATCGGCTATGGCTACACCTTC